What follows are 12 T cell receptor beta chains derived from one specimen sequenced in a study of vaccination and CD4 T cells after COVID-19. The Oncomine TCR Beta short-read assay was applied to DNA of cultured CD4+ T cells. One entry per CDR3 protein, called by TCRdb with MiXCR from the PCR reads. This table holds around 11,000 distinct CDR3 sequences, 41% found once. No cognate antigen is known for these TCRs. Treatment in this sample: roughly 10-day PBMC culture with coronavirus spike peptide pools or control peptides (ViraFEST assay). Sequencing input: CD4+ T cells from blood, cultured in vitro. The receptor set was obtained from a human donor who had recovered from COVID-19.

V is TRBV6-5 and J is TRBJ1-2; TRBD1 might be the D (5 bases). Germline V CDR1 and CDR2: MNHEY, SVGAGI. The CDR3 is 14 residues long. V lost 2 bases to trimming and J lost 4 bases, with 11 bases between them. Here the CDR3 reads CASSYRGLIYGYTF. CDR3 nucleotide sequence: TGTGCCAGCAGTTACAGGGGCCTTATCTATGGCTACACCTTC.

With respect to this clonotype: At one boundary the junction diverges from the germline segment, which might be a read error. The chain employs TRBV2 and TRBJ1-4; unclear D gene. The CDR3 is 14 residues long. Germline values: CDR1 SNHLY, CDR2 FYNNEI. For the CDR3, the DNA is TGTGCCAGCAGCCGCGAAGCAACTAATGAAAAACTGTCTTTT. Its translation is CASSREATNEKLSF.

This chain connects TRBV6-1 to TRBJ2-3; 13 bases are a match to TRBD2. There are 15 residues in the CDR3. Germline loops: CDR1 MNHNS, CDR2 SASEGT. V lost 5 bases and J lost 8; bases outside the gene matches: 7. DNA for the CDR3: TGTGCCAGCAGTACCGGGACTAGCGGGACCAGTACGCAGTATTTT. It is translated as CASSTGTSGTSTQYF.

This clonotype appeared a few times. The chain combines TRBV28 with TRBJ2-7; 12 nucleotides line up with TRBD1. This CDR3 comprises 16 residues. Trimming took 6 bases from V and 3 from J; bases not matched to a gene: 9. Germline V lookup: CDR1 MDHEN, CDR2 SYDVKM. CDR3 DNA: TGTGCCAGCAGCACTTCCGGGACAGGGGGCATCTACGAGCAGTACTTC. This encodes CASSTSGTGGIYEQYF.

The chain has TRBV11-3 and TRBJ1-5; 9 nucleotides match TRBD1. The germline gives CDR1 SGHNT, CDR2 YENEEA. This CDR3 region has 15 residues. Trimming removed 5 bases from V and 1 base from J; junction bases left unmatched: 3. The DNA of the CDR3 is TGTGCCAGCAGCCCGGGACAGGGAAGCAATCAGCCCCAGCATTTT. Its translation: CASSPGQGSNQPQHF. Full variable domain (missing parts from reference TRBV11-3 and TRBJ1-5): EAGVVQSPRYKIIEKKQPVAFWCNPISGHNTLYWYLQNLGQGPELLIRYENEEAVDDSQLPKDRFSAERLKGVDSTLKIQPAELGDSAVYLCASSPGQGSNQPQHFGDGTRLSIL.

The V and J genes are TRBV7-2 and TRBJ1-2; tentative D call: TRBD1 (5 bases). V was trimmed by 7 bases and J by 4 bases, leaving 16 bases between them. In germline, CDR1 is SGHTA, CDR2 FQGNSA. This CDR3 is 14 amino acids long. The CDR3 loop is CASNEEGIGYGYTF. For the CDR3, the DNA is TGTGCCAGCAACGAGGAGGGGATCGGCTATGGCTACACCTTC. Full variable domain (rest looked up from reference TRBV7-2 and TRBJ1-2): GAGVSQSPSNKVTEKGKDVELRCDPISGHTALYWYRQSLGQGLEFLIYFQGNSAPDKSGLPSDRFSAERTGGSVSTLTIQRTQQEDSAVYLCASNEEGIGYGYTFGSGTRLTVV.

This clonotype was counted only a few times. The rearrangement joins TRBV6-1 to TRBJ1-6, with D possibly matching TRBD1 (5 bases). CDR1 is MNHNS and CDR2 is SASEGT in the germline V gene. This CDR3 is built from 14 residues. V was clipped by 5 bases and J by 6 bases, with 11 bases between them. The CDR3 reads CASSQTGTNSPLHF. The CDR3 bases are TGTGCCAGCAGTCAAACAGGCACTAATTCACCCCTCCACTTT.

The chain joins TRBV6-1 to TRBJ2-3; 10 bases align to TRBD2. The CDR3 has 13 amino acids. The V gene's germline CDR1 is MNHNS and CDR2 SASEGT. The V segment lost 11 bases and the J segment 1 base; nucleotides outside the gene matches: 3. CDR3 loop: CAGGLAGTDTQYF. CDR3 DNA: TGTGCCGGAGGACTAGCGGGCACAGATACGCAGTATTTT.

This clonotype occurred a few times. The chain couples TRBV7-9 to TRBJ1-6; D is undetermined. Germline V CDR1 and CDR2: SEHNR, FQNEAQ (reference sequence). V lost 4 bases and J 7 bases, leaving 11 bases between the germline ends. The CDR3 covers 14 residues. DNA of the CDR3: TGTGCCAGCAGCTCCCCGGGTCTGAATTCACCCCTCCACTTT. Protein: CASSSPGLNSPLHF.

This clonotype was seen more than once but under ten times. The J gene is TRBJ2-7, the V gene TRBV21-1; the D call TRBD1 from the table was never checked on the DNA. TRBV21-1 is reported as a pseudogene. CDR3 size: 16 residues. The chain's CDR3 is CASSRRTGPSSYEQYF. The DNA of the CDR3 is TGTGCCAGCAGCAGGAGGACAGGACCGAGCTCCTACGAGCAGTACTTC.

The chain combines TRBV2 with TRBJ2-2, with 8 bases lining up with TRBD1. Losses at the gene ends were 10 bases for V and 2 bases for J; bases not matched to a gene: 12. The CDR3 contains 16 residues. Germline-derived CDR1 and CDR2 are SNHLY and FYNNEI. CDR3 in DNA: TGTGCCACCCGGTCAAGGACAGGGACAAACACCGGGGAGCTGTTTTTT. As protein: CATRSRTGTNTGELFF.

This clonotype has more than one count but fewer than ten. The gene calls are TRBV30 and TRBJ1-2, with D possibly matching TRBD1 (6 bases). Trimming left V 5 bases short and J 4 bases short, with 14 bases between. Germline-derived CDR1 and CDR2 are GTSNPN and SVGIG (reference sequence). This CDR3 is built from 13 residues. Here the CDR3 reads CAWATGSLYGYTF. CDR3 nucleotide sequence: TGTGCCTGGGCCACAGGGTCCCTCTATGGCTACACCTTC.